The rows below give T cell receptor beta chains drawn from one sample of a study of blood T cells in healthy people across ages. TCRdb reprocessed the 5' RACE reads with MiXCR, giving one entry per CDR3 protein. The data show roughly 680,000 distinct CDR3 sequences, roughly half seen once. Input material: blood. Receptors originate from an elderly woman in good health. CDR3s include the opening cysteine and the closing phenylalanine or tryptophan. A D gene is named only where the DNA matches it firmly. The listing skips clone size in some rows; elsewhere it reads once, few, many or a size class.

>TRBD1|16|TRBJ1-1|-|TRBV27
CASSLSNQGARAEAFF
TGTGCCAGCAGTTTATCGAATCAGGGGGCGCGAGCTGAAGCTTTCTTT
>-|12|TRBJ1-1|-|TRBV18
CASSPPGAEAFF
TGTGCCAGCTCACCCCCAGGGGCTGAAGCTTTCTTT
>-|15|TRBJ1-6|many|TRBV7-2
CASSLVAVSDSPLHF
TGTGCCAGCAGCTTAGTAGCGGTGTCCGATTCACCCCTCCACTTT
>-|14|TRBJ1-6|many|TRBV30
CAWSVGGTDSPLHF
TGTGCCTGGAGCGTTGGGGGGACCGATTCACCCCTCCACTTT
>TRBD1|14|TRBJ2-1|many|TRBV5-6
CASSLGDRDNEQFF
TGTGCCAGCAGCTTGGGGGACAGGGACAATGAGCAGTTCTTC
>TRBD2|17|TRBJ2-3|-|TRBV6-2/TRBV6-3
CASSPRLAGATYHGQYF
TGTGCCAGCAGCCCAAGACTAGCGGGGGCGACGTATCACGGACAGTATTTT
>-|11|TRBJ2-1|-|TRBV7-9
CASSFSAEQFF
TGTGCCAGCAGCTTCTCCGCTGAGCAGTTCTTC
>-|15|TRBJ1-2|once|TRBV7-2
CASSDPGGAPSGYTF
TGTGCCAGCAGCGATCCCGGAGGGGCGCCGAGCGGCTACACCTTC
>-|14|TRBJ2-5|-|TRBV5-1
CASSPSGNVKTQYF
TGCGCCAGCTCGCCGTCCGGGAACGTGAAGACCCAGTACTTC
>-|15|TRBJ2-1|few|TRBV12-3/TRBV12-4
CASSPAGSVYNEQFF
TGTGCCAGCAGCCCCGCCGGGAGCGTCTACAATGAGCAGTTCTTC
>-|16|TRBJ2-3|many|TRBV3-1
CASSQYLPASTDTQYF
TGTGCCAGCAGCCAATACCTCCCGGCTAGCACAGATACGCAGTATTTT
>TRBD1|15|TRBJ2-7|-|TRBV2
CASSEARTGGGEQYF
TGTGCCAGCAGTGAAGCGAGGACAGGGGGCGGCGAGCAGTACTTC
>-|17|TRBJ1-1|few|TRBV18
CASSPPQAGTLNTEAFF
TGTGCCAGCTCACCACCCCAAGCCGGGACACTGAACACTGAAGCTTTCTTT
>-|15|TRBJ1-5|-|TRBV15
CATSRGGDPNQPQHF
TGTGCCACCAGCAGAGGGGGGGACCCAAATCAGCCCCAGCATTTT
>-|13|TRBJ2-3|many|TRBV25-1
CASMQVATDTQYF
TGTGCCAGCATGCAGGTAGCCACAGATACGCAGTATTTT
>TRBD1|13|TRBJ2-7|few|TRBV9
CASSGQGSYEQYF
TGTGCCAGCAGCGGACAGGGGTCCTACGAGCAGTACTTC
>TRBD1|14|TRBJ1-2|many|TRBV6-6
CASSSQGRNYGYTF
TGTGCCAGCAGTTCACAGGGGCGGAACTATGGCTACACCTTC
>TRBD2|16|TRBJ2-7|many|TRBV25-1
CASSEGLAGAHREQYF
TGTGCCAGCAGTGAGGGACTAGCGGGAGCCCACCGCGAGCAGTACTTC
>-|15|TRBJ2-3|many|TRBV20-1
CSARPGGVGTDTQYF
TGCAGTGCTAGGCCTGGCGGAGTTGGCACAGATACGCAGTATTTT
>TRBD2|14|TRBJ2-2|few|TRBV15
CATLAGAYTGELFF
TGTGCCACCCTAGCGGGGGCCTACACCGGGGAGCTGTTTTTT
>-|13|TRBJ2-4|few|TRBV29-1
CGVVMDSGNIQYF
TGCGGCGTTGTGATGGATAGCGGAAACATTCAGTACTTC
>TRBD1|13|TRBJ2-5|-|TRBV24-1
CATSGGQGGTQYF
TGTGCCACCAGTGGTGGACAGGGGGGGACCCAGTACTTC
>-|15|TRBJ2-2|-|TRBV6-5
CASSYSEGLTGELFF
TGTGCCAGCAGTTACTCGGAAGGCCTGACCGGGGAGCTGTTTTTT
>TRBD1|14|TRBJ1-1|-|TRBV4-2
CASSVGGQGAWAFF
TGTGCCAGCAGCGTGGGCGGACAGGGGGCATGGGCTTTCTTT
>TRBD2|15|TRBJ2-1|-|TRBV20-1
CSASLGGGAYNEQFF
TGCAGTGCTAGCCTCGGCGGGGGGGCCTACAATGAGCAGTTCTTC
>TRBD1|14|TRBJ1-5|-|TRBV6-1
CASSGTGEFQPQHF
TGTGCCAGCAGTGGGACAGGGGAGTTTCAACCCCAGCATTTT
>TRBD1|12|TRBJ1-1|many|TRBV12-3/TRBV12-4
CASSPGGWQAFF
TGTGCCAGCAGTCCAGGGGGTTGGCAAGCTTTCTTT
>-|14|TRBJ2-1|-|TRBV4-2
CASSQEGWDNEQFF
TGTGCCAGCAGCCAAGAAGGCTGGGACAATGAGCAGTTCTTC
>-|14|TRBJ1-6|-|TRBV20-1
CSAVSGQYYSPLHF
TGCAGTGCTGTATCCGGGCAATATTATTCACCCCTCCACTTT
>-|15|TRBJ1-4|few|TRBV6-1
CASSEAGAFREKLFF
TGTGCCAGCAGTGAAGCGGGAGCGTTTAGGGAAAAACTGTTTTTT
>TRBD2|12|TRBJ2-3|-|TRBV30
CAWNRGVDTQYF
TGTGCCTGGAATCGGGGGGTAGATACGCAGTATTTT
>TRBD1|14|TRBJ1-2|few|TRBV28
CAIPKDRPNGGYTF
TGTGCCATCCCTAAGGACAGGCCAAATGGTGGCTACACCTTC
>TRBD1|16|TRBJ1-5|-|TRBV7-9
CASSESGTGGAEPQHF
TGTGCCAGCAGCGAATCCGGGACAGGGGGGGCTGAGCCCCAGCATTTT
>-|11|TRBJ2-5|many|TRBV10-3
CASGAGETQYF
TGTGCCTCAGGGGCGGGGGAGACCCAGTACTTC
>-|13|TRBJ2-1|-|TRBV29-1
CSVEVADYNEQFF
TGCAGCGTTGAGGTAGCGGATTACAATGAGCAGTTCTTC
>-|15|TRBJ1-5|-|TRBV28
CASGSQGIANQPQHF
TGTGCCAGCGGGTCACAGGGAATCGCCAATCAGCCCCAGCATTTT
>-|18|TRBJ2-6|many|TRBV6-5
CASSYGGPVVSGANVLTF
TGTGCCAGCAGTTACGGGGGACCCGTTGTCTCTGGGGCCAACGTCCTGACTTTC
>TRBD2|17|TRBJ2-7|-|TRBV4-1
CASSHPLGTSSTYEQYF
TGCGCCAGCAGCCACCCCCTGGGGACTAGCTCGACCTACGAGCAGTACTTC
>-|12|TRBJ2-1|-|TRBV11-2
CASSFASNEQFF
TGTGCCAGCAGCTTCGCGTCCAATGAGCAGTTCTTC
>TRBD1|14|TRBJ2-5|-|TRBV11-2
CASSPWTGYMTQYF
TGTGCCAGCAGCCCTTGGACAGGGTACATGACCCAGTACTTC
>TRBD2|16|TRBJ2-3|-|TRBV7-2
CASSLDWTSGTDTQYF
TGTGCCAGCAGCTTAGATTGGACTAGCGGCACAGATACGCAGTATTTT